The 32 T cell receptor beta chains reported below all come from one sample, sequenced in a study of blood T cell repertoires in COVID-19. Sequenced by immunoSEQ multiplex PCR; TCRdb stores in-frame clones only, minus some. Here the sample spans tens of thousands of clones, 80% to 90% being singletons. Sequencing was carried out using peripheral blood. The receptor source for this set is a man aged 65 to 85 with acute or convalescent COVID-19.

This clone was found once. This chain joins TRBV27 and TRBJ1-6; the D gene is possibly TRBD1 (6 bases). This CDR3 has 14 residues. The germline gives CDR1 MNHEY, CDR2 SMNVEV (reference sequence). The V and J ends lost 5 bases and 4 bases respectively, with 9 bases between them. CDR3 nucleotides: TGTGCCAGCAGTGACAGGTCTTATAATTCACCCCTCCACTTT. Its protein product is CASSDRSYNSPLHF.

This clone has only one observation. This chain uses TRBV27 with TRBJ1-3; no firm D call. The germline gives CDR1 MNHEY, CDR2 SMNVEV (reference sequence). This CDR3 has 15 residues. Trimming took 6 bases from V and 2 from J, leaving 14 bases between them. The chain's CDR3 is CASRRSLGAGNTIYF. The CDR3, as DNA: TGTGCCAGCAGGCGATCGCTCGGGGCTGGAAACACCATATATTTT.

This chain joins TRBV7-9 and TRBJ2-7, with a weak D call TRBD1 (6 bases). V was shortened by 9 bases and J by 2 bases, with 11 bases between the two germline ends. In germline, CDR1 is SEHNR, CDR2 FQNEAQ (reference sequence). CDR3 length: 12 residues. CDR3 nucleotide sequence: TGTGCCAGTGGGGACACTCCCTACGAGCAGTACTTC. Translated: CASGDTPYEQYF.

The chain combines TRBV7-8 with TRBJ1-5; 7 bases line up with TRBD1. The CDR3 has 18 amino acids. The germline CDR1 and CDR2 sequences are SGHVS and FQNEAQ. V lost 1 base to trimming and J lost 5 bases; unmatched junction nucleotides: 14. The CDR3 here is CASSLESPTTGMHQPQHF. The CDR3 DNA reads as TGTGCCAGCAGCTTAGAAAGCCCCACGACAGGGATGCATCAGCCCCAGCATTTT. Filled out from reference TRBV7-8 and TRBJ1-5, the complete variable domain reads GAGVSQSPRYKVAKRGQDVALRCDPISGHVSLFWYQQALGQGPEFLTYFQNEAQLDKSGLPSDRFFAERPEGSVSTLKIQRTQQEDSAVYLCASSLESPTTGMHQPQHFGDGTRLSIL.

CDR3 bases: TGTGCCAGCAGCTGGGGACAGGGTCCTGAAGTAGCCGGGGAGCTGTTTTTT. Encoded protein: CASSWGQGPEVAGELFF. The chain links TRBV5-6 to TRBJ2-2; TRBD1 matches 9 bases. The V and J ends lost 3 bases and 6 bases, in that order; junction bases with no gene match: 12. CDR3 length: 17 residues. The germline CDR1 and CDR2 sequences are SGHDT and YYEEEE.

The chain employs TRBV6-4 and TRBJ2-1; D perhaps matches TRBD2 (6 bases). The CDR3 runs to 14 residues. V lost 6 bases, J lost 1 base, and 10 bases lay in between. The V gene's germline CDR1 is MRHNA and CDR2 SNTAGT. The CDR3 nucleotides are TGTGCCAGCAGCCCGGGGGAATCCTACAATGAGCAGTTCTTC. Translated, it gives CASSPGESYNEQFF.

Written as DNA, the CDR3 is TGCGCCAGCAGCCCGGGACAGCCGTTAACAGATACGCAGTATTTT. Translating gives CASSPGQPLTDTQYF. V is TRBV4-1 and J is TRBJ2-3; TRBD1 matches at 7 bases. Looked up from germline, CDR1 is MGHRA and CDR2 is YSYEKL. The V and J ends lost 4 bases and 3 bases, in that order; junction bases with no gene match: 7. The CDR3 is 15 amino acids.

The J gene is TRBJ2-5, the V gene TRBV18; 8 bases match TRBD1. CDR1 is KGHSH, CDR2 LQKENI, per germline. After removal of 3 bases from V and 4 bases from J, the junction contained 4 bases not matched to a gene. The CDR3 loop spans 14 amino acids. CDR3 in amino acids: CASSPTQGGETQYF. Here the CDR3 DNA reads TGTGCCAGCTCACCGACACAGGGGGGAGAGACCCAGTACTTC.

This rearrangement joins TRBV11-2 to TRBJ1-1; D uncertain. V was pared by 1 base and J by 3 bases, with 6 bases between. CDR1 is SGHAT, CDR2 FQNNGV, per germline. The CDR3 consists of 13 residues. CDR3 DNA: TGTGCCAGCAGCTTAGTGAGGGACACTGAAGCTTTCTTT. It codes for CASSLVRDTEAFF.

The chain has TRBV4-3 and TRBJ2-1, with 8 nucleotides matching TRBD1. Unmatched junction bases numbered 6, after V lost 1 base and J lost 4 bases. This CDR3 contains 16 residues. Germline CDR1 is LGHNA and CDR2 is YSLEER. The CDR3 region has the DNA TGCGCCAGCAGCCAAGGACAGGGGTGGATATACAATGAGCAGTTCTTC. Residues: CASSQGQGWIYNEQFF.

The chain joins TRBV15 to TRBJ2-6; a possible D gene is TRBD2 (6 bases). The CDR3 is made up of 15 amino acids. Germline V lookup: CDR1 LNHNV, CDR2 YYDKDF (reference sequence). V dropped 5 bases and J dropped 4 bases, with 12 bases sitting between them. CDR3 DNA sequence: TGTGCCACCAGCCTGGGGGGTGACGGGGCCAACGTCCTGACTTTC. Amino acid sequence: CATSLGGDGANVLTF.

The rearrangement uses TRBV19 and TRBJ1-5; 7 bases agree with TRBD1. Germline V gene sequence: CDR1 LNHDA, CDR2 SQIVND (reference sequence). The CDR3 is made up of 15 amino acids. The V and J ends lost 1 base and 6 bases, in that order; junction bases with no gene match: 6. The CDR3 DNA follows: TGTGCCAGTAGTATAGGTGACAGGGCAGGTCAGCCCCAGCATTTT. Its protein is CASSIGDRAGQPQHF.

This CDR3 reads CSVEPRIRETQYF. The CDR3, as DNA: TGCAGCGTTGAACCGCGGATTAGGGAGACCCAGTACTTC. The genes are TRBV29-1 and TRBJ2-5, with D uncertain. V was pared by 2 bases and J by 5 bases, with 12 bases between. CDR3 size: 13 residues. Germline-derived CDR1 and CDR2 are SQVTM and ANQGSEA.

This clone was detected once. The chain is built from TRBV5-1 and TRBJ2-7; TRBD1 agrees at 9 bases. Trimming cost V 5 bases and J 4 bases; bases outside gene matches: 10. From germline, CDR1 is SGHRS and CDR2 YFSETQ. This CDR3 is built from 15 residues. Here the CDR3 reads CASSSGTGGWYEQYF. DNA of the CDR3: TGCGCCAGCAGTTCCGGAACAGGGGGCTGGTACGAGCAGTACTTC.

The chain recombines TRBV19 with TRBJ2-2; a weak D match, TRBD2 (6 bases). This CDR3 is 14 amino acids long. The germline V gene encodes CDR1 LNHDA and CDR2 SQIVND (reference sequence). V lost 4 bases and J lost 4, with 10 bases in between. The CDR3, as DNA: TGTGCCAGTAGTAGGGCGGGAAGCACCGGGGAGCTGTTTTTT. Translating it yields CASSRAGSTGELFF.

The chain recombines TRBV23-1 with TRBJ1-5; 9 nucleotides agree with TRBD1. TRBV23-1 is marked as an open reading frame, function uncertain. This CDR3 is built from 19 residues. V lost 7 bases and J lost 2; bases outside the gene matches: 18. The CDR3 spells CASTLTAGTGPYCNQPQHF. The CDR3 DNA reads TGCGCCAGCACCCTTACCGCCGGGACAGGGCCATATTGCAATCAGCCCCAGCATTTT.

The chain carries TRBV12-3 or TRBV12-4 and TRBJ1-4; a weak D match, TRBD1 (5 bases). This CDR3 spans 13 amino acids. V was pared by 3 bases and J by 8 bases, with 10 bases between. The CDR3 protein is CASSFREGEKLFF. In DNA, the CDR3 is TGTGCCAGCAGTTTTAGGGAGGGGGAAAAACTGTTTTTT.

The V call is TRBV6-4, the J call TRBJ2-1, with D possibly being TRBD2 (6 bases). The CDR3 covers 13 residues. Germline V gene sequence: CDR1 MRHNA, CDR2 SNTAGT. Trimming left V 6 bases short and J 7 bases short, with 13 bases between. The CDR3 loop is CASSRERANEQFF. CDR3 bases: TGTGCCAGCAGCAGGGAGCGGGCTAATGAGCAGTTCTTC.

V is TRBV11-2 and J is TRBJ2-1; 9 bases agree with TRBD1. Germline CDR1 and CDR2: SGHAT and FQNNGV. The CDR3 sequence is 14 residues long. V lost 8 bases and J lost 7; bases outside the gene matches: 9. CDR3 sequence: CASFQQGAGNEQFF. DNA for the CDR3: TGTGCCAGCTTCCAACAGGGGGCAGGGAATGAGCAGTTCTTC.

The chain couples TRBV14 to TRBJ1-6; D not certain. Per the germline V gene, CDR1 is SGHDN and CDR2 is FVKESK. CDR3 length equals 13 residues. The ends were cut back, 0 bases at V and 10 bases at J, with 7 bases in the middle. CDR3 residues: CASSQEAGSPLHF. The CDR3 DNA sequence: TGTGCCAGCAGCCAAGAGGCGGGCTCACCCCTCCACTTT.

This rearrangement joins TRBV28 to TRBJ1-6; 7 nucleotides line up with TRBD1. The CDR3 is 15 amino acids. Trimming cost V 6 bases and J 5 bases; bases outside gene matches: 7. Looked up from germline, CDR1 is MDHEN and CDR2 is SYDVKM. CDR3 residues: CASRYPGTDNSPLHF. The CDR3 DNA follows: TGTGCCAGCAGGTACCCCGGGACAGATAATTCACCCCTCCACTTT.

The chain couples TRBV14 to TRBJ2-5; D possibly corresponds to TRBD1 (5 bases). In germline, CDR1 is SGHDN, CDR2 FVKESK. The V end lost 1 base, the J end lost 5 bases, and 11 bases lay between the germline ends. The CDR3 spans 14 residues. Here the CDR3 DNA reads TGTGCCAGCAGCCAAGGACCAGGGCGGGAGACCCAGTACTTC. It codes for CASSQGPGRETQYF.

The genes are TRBV6-2 or TRBV6-3 and TRBJ2-1, with TRBD2 matching over 7 bases. The V gene's germline CDR1 is MNHEY and CDR2 SVGEGT. The junction had 10 bases not matched to a gene; V was cut back by 4 bases and J by 4 bases. This CDR3 is 16 amino acids long. The CDR3 protein is CASSSEGLLIYNEQFF. For the CDR3, the DNA is TGTGCCAGCAGTTCCGAGGGACTACTAATATACAATGAGCAGTTCTTC.

The chain employs TRBV7-9 and TRBJ2-3, with D perhaps matching TRBD2 (5 bases). Germline V gene data show CDR1 as SEHNR and CDR2 as FQNEAQ (reference sequence). The CDR3 spans 14 residues. V was shortened by 6 bases and J by 0 bases, with 10 bases between the two germline ends. CDR3 DNA: TGTGCCAGCAGTCGGACTCTCAGCACAGATACGCAGTATTTT. Translation: CASSRTLSTDTQYF.

CDR3 bases: TGTGCCAGCAGATCAGCGGGAGGGTCCTACAATGAGCAGTTCTTC. Its translation: CASRSAGGSYNEQFF. V gene TRBV7-3 combines with J gene TRBJ2-1; 10 bases match TRBD2. Germline CDR1 SGHTA, CDR2 FQGTGA. V trimming: 6 bases; J trimming: 1 base; junction bases outside the gene matches: 3. The CDR3 runs 15 residues.

This clone is a singleton in its sample. The chain couples TRBV6-5 to TRBJ2-7; possibly TRBD2 for D (6 bases). Between the trimmed V and J ends, which lost 4 bases and 3 bases, there was a span of 16 bases. This CDR3 comprises 15 residues. CDR1 and CDR2 (germline): MNHEY, SVGAGI. The chain's CDR3 is CASSLHRQTSYEQYF. CDR3 coding DNA: TGTGCCAGCAGTTTACACCGACAGACTAGCTACGAGCAGTACTTC.

The rearrangement joins TRBV9 to TRBJ2-1; the D gene is possibly TRBD2 (6 bases). V shed 0 bases and J shed 9 bases, with 13 bases lying between them. Germline-derived CDR1 and CDR2 are SGDLS and YYNGEE. CDR3 length: 14 amino acids. DNA of the CDR3: TGTGCCAGCAGCGTAGCCGGAGGGATCGGTGAGCAGTTCTTC. This codes for CASSVAGGIGEQFF.

The V gene is TRBV6-5, the J gene TRBJ1-3, with D perhaps TRBD1 (5 bases). Germline-derived CDR1 and CDR2 are MNHEY and SVGAGI. V was cut by 0 bases and J by 4 bases, with 13 bases left in between. The CDR3 totals 16 residues. The DNA of the CDR3 is TGTGCCAGCAGTTACTCGGCGGAGGGGAGGGGAAACACCATATATTTT. This sequence encodes CASSYSAEGRGNTIYF.

The chain carries TRBV7-2 and TRBJ2-7, with 7 bases fitting TRBD1. CDR1 is SGHTA and CDR2 is FQGNSA in the germline V gene. The ends lost 0 bases at V and 2 bases at J; junction bases unmatched: 4. This CDR3 has 15 residues. The CDR3 DNA sequence: TGTGCCAGCAGCTTAGCTTCCGGGACAGCCTACGAGCAGTACTTC. Translation: CASSLASGTAYEQYF. The entire variable domain, with the rest obtained from reference TRBV7-2 and TRBJ2-7, is as follows: GAGVSQSPSNKVTEKGKDVELRCDPISGHTALYWYRQSLGQGLEFLIYFQGNSAPDKSGLPSDRFSAERTGGSVSTLTIQRTQQEDSAVYLCASSLASGTAYEQYFGPGTRLTVT.

The rearrangement links TRBV7-9 to TRBJ2-7, with TRBD1 matching over 8 bases. V trimming: 10 bases; J trimming: 3 bases; junction bases outside the gene matches: 5. Germline loops: CDR1 SEHNR, CDR2 FQNEAQ (reference sequence). There are 12 residues in the CDR3. The CDR3 DNA reads as TGTGCCACCCGGACAGGGTTCTACGAGCAGTACTTC. It yields the protein CATRTGFYEQYF.

The gene calls are TRBV5-4 and TRBJ1-2; the D is unclear. Trimming cost V 2 bases and J 7 bases, with 12 bases left between them. Per germline, CDR1 SGHNT and CDR2 YYREEE (reference sequence). CDR3 size: 13 residues. The CDR3 nucleotides are TGTGCCAGCAGCTTCATGGGCAGCTCTGGCTACACCTTC. As protein: CASSFMGSSGYTF.

The chain couples TRBV7-3 to TRBJ2-3, with D maybe TRBD2 (6 bases). The V end was cut by 5 bases, the J end by 2 bases, with 20 bases between. Germline V lookup: CDR1 SGHTA, CDR2 FQGTGA. The CDR3 contains 17 residues. CDR3 residues: CASSLRDFLKATDTQYF. The CDR3 nucleotides are TGTGCCAGCAGCCTGAGGGACTTTCTAAAAGCCACAGATACGCAGTATTTT.